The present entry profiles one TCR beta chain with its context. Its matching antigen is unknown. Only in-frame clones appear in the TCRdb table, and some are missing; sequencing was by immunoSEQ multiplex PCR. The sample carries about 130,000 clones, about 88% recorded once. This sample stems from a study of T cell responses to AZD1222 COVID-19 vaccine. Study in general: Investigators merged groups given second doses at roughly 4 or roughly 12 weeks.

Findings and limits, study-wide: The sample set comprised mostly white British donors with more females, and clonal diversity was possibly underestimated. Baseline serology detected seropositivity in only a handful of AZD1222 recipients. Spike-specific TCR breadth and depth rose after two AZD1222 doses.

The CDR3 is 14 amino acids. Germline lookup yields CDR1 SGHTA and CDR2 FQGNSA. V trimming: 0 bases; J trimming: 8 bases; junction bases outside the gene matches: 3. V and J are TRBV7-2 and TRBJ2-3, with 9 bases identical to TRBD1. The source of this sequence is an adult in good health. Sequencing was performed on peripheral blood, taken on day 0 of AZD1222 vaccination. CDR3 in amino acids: CASSLARTGVTQYF. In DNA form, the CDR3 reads TGTGCCAGCAGCTTAGCGCGGACAGGGGTTACGCAGTATTTT.